The 11 T cell receptor beta chains given below trace back to one sample, sequenced in a study of blood T cell repertoires in COVID-19. Clones were sequenced by immunoSEQ multiplex PCR, and TCRdb holds only the in-frame ones, with some missing. The sample has around 190,000 clones, 65% to 90% seen once. The material sequenced was peripheral blood. Receptors were obtained from a human donor in a cohort sampled during active COVID-19.

The V gene is TRBV7-8, the J gene TRBJ2-1, with TRBD1 identical over 8 bases. The trim removed 2 bases at V and 8 bases at J, leaving 8 bases unmatched. The CDR3 has 15 amino acids. Germline loops: CDR1 SGHVS, CDR2 FQNEAQ. The CDR3 nucleotides read TGTGCCAGCAGCTTATGGCGGGACAGGATCTATGAGCAGTTCTTC. Amino acid sequence: CASSLWRDRIYEQFF.

The rearrangement joins TRBV27 to TRBJ2-7; TRBD2 agrees at 10 bases. Germline V gene sequence: CDR1 MNHEY, CDR2 SMNVEV (reference sequence). The CDR3 sequence is 15 residues long. V gave up 5 bases and J gave up 2 bases; unmatched junction bases: 6. CDR3 protein: CASSIVAGGTYEQYF. As DNA, the CDR3 is TGTGCCAGCAGTATAGTAGCGGGAGGCACCTACGAGCAGTACTTC.

This sequence joins TRBV6-5 and TRBJ2-2; a possible D gene is TRBD1 (6 bases). Trimming shortened V by 0 bases and J by 5 bases, and 13 bases separated the two germline ends. This CDR3 spans 16 amino acids. Germline CDR1 is MNHEY and CDR2 is SVGAGI. Here the CDR3 DNA reads TGTGCCAGCAGTTACTCCTGGGGGCCAAAGACCGGGGAGCTGTTTTTT. Translated: CASSYSWGPKTGELFF.

This sequence joins TRBV3-1 (or the pseudogene TRBV3-2) and TRBJ2-7; possible D gene TRBD2, 6 bases. V was cut by 0 bases and J by 2 bases, with 20 bases left in between. The CDR3 extends over 18 amino acids. Germline CDR1 LGHDT, CDR2 YNNKEL (reference sequence). CDR3 DNA: TGTGCCAGCAGCCAAGATAGCTCCCGGGAGCGGAGAACCTACGAGCAGTACTTC. It yields the protein CASSQDSSRERRTYEQYF.

This sequence joins TRBV19 and TRBJ1-2, with a tentative D call TRBD1 (6 bases). V dropped 0 bases and J dropped 4 bases, with 12 bases sitting between them. Germline-derived CDR1 and CDR2 are LNHDA and SQIVND (reference sequence). The CDR3 totals 15 residues. As DNA, the CDR3 is TGTGCCAGTAGTATAGACCGCAGGGGCGTCTATGGCTACACCTTC. Translated, it gives CASSIDRRGVYGYTF.

The chain joins TRBV25-1 to TRBJ2-7; maybe TRBD2 (6 bases). Germline CDR1 is MGHDK and CDR2 is SYGVNS. The CDR3 extends over 15 amino acids. V lost 1 base and J 5 bases, leaving 15 bases between the germline ends. For the CDR3, the DNA is TGTGCCAGCAGTGAATTAATCGGGGGTTGGGACGAGCAGTACTTC. It specifies CASSELIGGWDEQYF.

J is TRBJ2-1 and V is TRBV4-2, with TRBD1 as a possible D gene (6 bases). CDR3 length: 17 amino acids. Per the germline V gene, CDR1 is LGHNA and CDR2 is YNFKEQ. V was trimmed by 1 base and J by 4 bases, leaving 17 bases between them. CDR3 DNA: TGTGCCAGCAGCCAAGCGTCTACAGGGTTATCTTACAATGAGCAGTTCTTC. Translation gives CASSQASTGLSYNEQFF.

This chain joins TRBV3-1 (or the pseudogene TRBV3-2) and TRBJ2-7, with TRBD2 matching 7 bases. In germline, CDR1 is LGHDT, CDR2 YNNKEL (reference sequence). CDR3 length: 15 residues. With 5 bases clipped from V and 4 bases from J, the junction kept 11 bases outside the gene matches. In DNA form, the CDR3 reads TGTGCCAGCAGCTTAATGGCGGGAGCCAAGTACGAGCAGTACTTC. It specifies CASSLMAGAKYEQYF.

The rearrangement uses TRBV27 and TRBJ2-7; D unclear. Between the trimmed V and J ends, which lost 0 bases and 4 bases, there was a span of 7 bases. The germline CDR1 and CDR2 sequences are MNHEY and SMNVEV (reference sequence). The CDR3 is 13 amino acids. The CDR3 loop is CASSLSNGYEQYF. CDR3 nucleotide sequence: TGTGCCAGCAGTTTATCGAACGGGTACGAGCAGTACTTC.

This chain joins TRBV28 and TRBJ2-7; 9 bases align to TRBD1. With V trimmed by 1 base and J by 5 bases, 6 bases remained unmatched. The CDR3 has 15 residues. Germline CDR1 is MDHEN and CDR2 is SYDVKM. CDR3 loop: CASSLYGTGLNEQYF. The CDR3 DNA is TGTGCCAGCAGTTTATACGGGACAGGGCTCAACGAGCAGTACTTC.

The chain is built from TRBV9 and TRBJ2-1, with no clear D. The CDR3 totals 11 residues. Germline V lookup: CDR1 SGDLS, CDR2 YYNGEE. Trimming shortened V by 4 bases and J by 7 bases, and 6 bases separated the two germline ends. CDR3 in amino acids: CASSLTNEQFF. The CDR3 region has the DNA TGTGCCAGCAGCTTAACTAATGAGCAGTTCTTC.